Listed below are T cell receptor beta chains from one sample, sequenced in a study of Ad26.COV2.S vaccination and SARS-CoV-2 variants. Profiling relied on immunoSEQ multiplex PCR, and the TCRdb table lists in-frame clones only, not all of them. The sample includes approximately 300,000 clones, around four fifths of them seen just once. The sequencing here drew on peripheral blood, taken in a trial of Ad26.COV2.S vaccine versus placebo. These TCRs come from a person aged 18 to 59 who received the Ad26.COV2.S COVID-19 vaccine or a placebo. Both conserved end residues are part of each CDR3. Each record gives: V gene, J gene, CDR3 protein.

V gene: TRBV11-2; J gene: TRBJ2-1; CDR3 protein: CASSLAGGLVGNEQFF
V gene: TRBV6-4; J gene: TRBJ2-2; CDR3 protein: CASSATSGVSGELFF
V gene: TRBV24-1; J gene: TRBJ1-5; CDR3 protein: CATSGQGKDQPQHF
V gene: TRBV2; J gene: TRBJ2-1; CDR3 protein: CASRSGTSGASYNEQFF
V gene: TRBV9; J gene: TRBJ2-7; CDR3 protein: CASSVEGSRTYEQYF
V gene: TRBV5-1; J gene: TRBJ2-3; CDR3 protein: CATATEGRDTQYF
V gene: TRBV3-1/TRBV3-2; J gene: TRBJ2-3; CDR3 protein: CASSQSRGRPLTDTQYF
V gene: TRBV7-9; J gene: TRBJ1-1; CDR3 protein: CASSPGTGEAFF
V gene: TRBV28; J gene: TRBJ1-1; CDR3 protein: CASSFQLQGGDTEAFF
V gene: TRBV7-2; J gene: TRBJ1-2; CDR3 protein: CASSLAVEANYGYTF
V gene: TRBV6-6; J gene: TRBJ2-7; CDR3 protein: CASSYSPGGGEQYF
V gene: TRBV15; J gene: TRBJ1-1; CDR3 protein: CATSTDRAASGTEAFF
V gene: TRBV29-1; J gene: TRBJ1-4; CDR3 protein: CSVEDSGYEKLFF
V gene: TRBV27; J gene: TRBJ1-1; CDR3 protein: CASSITSLDSRTEAFF
V gene: TRBV4-1; J gene: TRBJ1-2; CDR3 protein: CASSQYSGQGYTF
V gene: TRBV7-8; J gene: TRBJ1-6; CDR3 protein: CASNPGVRDSPLHF
V gene: TRBV5-5; J gene: TRBJ1-3; CDR3 protein: CASSLPPNTIYF
V gene: TRBV9; J gene: TRBJ2-2; CDR3 protein: CASSVARGGTGELFF
V gene: TRBV29-1; J gene: TRBJ2-3; CDR3 protein: CSVDPSGLGTQYF
V gene: TRBV6-6; J gene: TRBJ2-3; CDR3 protein: CASSYSRDTQYF
V gene: TRBV29-1; J gene: TRBJ2-1; CDR3 protein: CSVEYGGGLNEQFF
V gene: TRBV11-1; J gene: TRBJ2-7; CDR3 protein: CASSLMRTTYEQYF
V gene: TRBV9; J gene: TRBJ2-7; CDR3 protein: CARVGGYEQYF
V gene: TRBV5-1; J gene: TRBJ2-2; CDR3 protein: CASSFTFRVGRAIAGELFF
V gene: TRBV28; J gene: TRBJ2-3; CDR3 protein: CASSLRVSTDTQYF
V gene: TRBV5-1; J gene: TRBJ2-5; CDR3 protein: CASSLAATQETQYF
V gene: TRBV4-1; J gene: TRBJ2-2; CDR3 protein: CASSQPALTPFLADTGELFF
V gene: TRBV6-4; J gene: TRBJ2-2; CDR3 protein: CASSGTPNTGELFF